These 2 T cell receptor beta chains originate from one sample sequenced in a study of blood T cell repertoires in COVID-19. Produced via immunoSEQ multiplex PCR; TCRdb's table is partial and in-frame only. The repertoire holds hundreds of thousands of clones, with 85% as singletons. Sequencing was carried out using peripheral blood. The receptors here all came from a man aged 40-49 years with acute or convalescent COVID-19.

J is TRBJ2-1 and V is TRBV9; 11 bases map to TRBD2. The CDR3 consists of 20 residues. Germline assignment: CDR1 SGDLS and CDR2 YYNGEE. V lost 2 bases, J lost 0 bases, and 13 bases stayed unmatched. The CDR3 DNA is TGTGCCAGCAGCGTCAGACCGACTAGCGGGGTATTTAGCTCCTACAATGAGCAGTTCTTC. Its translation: CASSVRPTSGVFSSYNEQFF.

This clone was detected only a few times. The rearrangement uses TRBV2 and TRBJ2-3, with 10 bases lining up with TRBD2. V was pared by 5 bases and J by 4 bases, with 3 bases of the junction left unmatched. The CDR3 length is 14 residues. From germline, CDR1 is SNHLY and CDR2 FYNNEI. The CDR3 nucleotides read TGTGCCAGCAGTTGGCTAGCGGGGGCAGATACGCAGTATTTT. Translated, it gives CASSWLAGADTQYF.